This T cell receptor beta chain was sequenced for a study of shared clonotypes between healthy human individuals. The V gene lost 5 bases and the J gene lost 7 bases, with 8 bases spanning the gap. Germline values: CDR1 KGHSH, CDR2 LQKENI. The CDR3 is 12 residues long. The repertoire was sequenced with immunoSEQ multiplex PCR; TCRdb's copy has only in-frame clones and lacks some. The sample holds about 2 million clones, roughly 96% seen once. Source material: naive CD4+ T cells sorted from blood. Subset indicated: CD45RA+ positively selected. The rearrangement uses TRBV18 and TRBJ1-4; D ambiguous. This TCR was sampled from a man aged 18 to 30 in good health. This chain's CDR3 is CASSKAGEKLFF. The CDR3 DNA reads TGTGCCAGCTCAAAAGCGGGTGAAAAACTGTTTTTT.